This T cell receptor (beta chain) emerged from a study of blood T cell repertoires in COVID-19. The method was immunoSEQ multiplex PCR; TCRdb's version includes in-frame clones alone and lacks a portion of them. The sample consists of approximately 100,000 clones, 65% to 90% of them appearing once. CDR1 SEHNR and CDR2 FQNEAQ come from the germline V gene (reference sequence). The CDR3 has 16 amino acids. The trim removed 5 bases at V and 7 bases at J, leaving 11 bases unmatched. This TCR was recovered from a man between 65 and 85 years old with active or convalescent COVID-19. Sequenced: peripheral blood. The chain joins TRBV7-9 to TRBJ1-2, with 12 bases aligning to TRBD1. CDR3 bases: TGTGCCAGCAGCGTCACCGGGACAGGGGGCGGAGGTGGCTACACCTTC. This gives the protein CASSVTGTGGGGGYTF. The entire variable domain, with the rest obtained from reference TRBV7-9 and TRBJ1-2, is as follows: DTGVSQNPRHKITKRGQNVTFRCDPISEHNRLYWYRQTLGQGPEFLTYFQNEAQLEKSRLLSDRFSAERPKGSFSTLEIQRTEQGDSAMYLCASSVTGTGGGGGYTFGSGTRLTVV.